This T cell receptor beta chain was profiled in a study of blood T cell repertoires in COVID-19. Across the study: The samples span acute and convalescent COVID-19 from the United States, Italy and Spain.

This CDR3 is built from 12 residues. V lost 4 bases to trimming and J lost 7 bases, with 10 bases between them. From germline, CDR1 is MNHEY and CDR2 SVGAGI. As originally analysed: Amplification of reference gene primers provided the estimated nucleated cell counts. Produced via immunoSEQ multiplex PCR; TCRdb's table is partial and in-frame only. The V and J calls and clone size were taken over from that table, and D and trimming were inferred from the DNA. The sample carries over 350,000 clones, about 88% recorded once. Donors were grouped by their self-reported clinical history. Specimen: PBMCs or T cells enriched from blood (not recorded which). The sequence was collected from a woman aged 18-35 years who had recovered from COVID-19. J is TRBJ1-1 and V is TRBV6-5, with D uncertain. CDR3 sequence reads: CASSSTSDEAFF. CDR3 DNA: TGTGCCAGCAGTTCGACATCGGATGAAGCTTTCTTT.